This entry is about one T cell receptor beta chain. This record comes from a study of blood T cell repertoires in COVID-19. Study-level background: T cells, B-cell-depleted T cells, or PBMCs provided the cDNA or gDNA that served as material.

Data came from immunoSEQ multiplex PCR; TCRdb stores just in-frame clones and leaves some out. The sample includes over 300,000 clones, roughly 90% of them seen just once. CDR1 and CDR2 from the germline V gene are SGHRS and YFSETQ. The V gene end was trimmed by 5 bases and the J gene end by 6 bases; junction bases not matched to a gene: 15. CDR3 length: 18 residues. Participants were aged 18 to 89 years from roughly 26 US areas. The specimen sequenced was PBMCs or T cells enriched from blood (not recorded which). The sequence was collected from a woman aged 25 to 39 with acute COVID-19. V is TRBV5-1 and J is TRBJ2-2; TRBD1 aligns across 11 bases. CDR3 DNA: TGCGCCAGCAGTTCTACACCGGCGGGACAGGGGGAAGCCGGGGAGCTGTTTTTT. Its protein product is CASSSTPAGQGEAGELFF.